This passage covers 27 T cell receptor beta chains from one sample sequenced in a study of Graves' ophthalmopathy and Graves' hyperthyroidism. As the template, RNA transcripts were used to amplify TCR beta CDR3 regions. The authors performed first-round RT-PCR with HTBI primers and then a second-round multiplex PCR. TCRdb ran MiXCR on the multiplex PCR reads and lists one entry per CDR3 protein. The sample lists around 1.1 million distinct CDR3 sequences; about 40% were seen once. Source material: peripheral blood or thyroid tissue (not recorded which). These receptor sequences come from an adult man with Graves' hyperthyroidism.

The chain employs TRBV3-1 and TRBJ2-7; 9 nucleotides line up with TRBD1. Germline V lookup: CDR1 LGHDT, CDR2 YNNKEL (reference sequence). The CDR3 extends over 14 amino acids. V dropped 2 bases and J dropped 3; count of bases not matched to a gene: 2. Here the CDR3 DNA reads TGTGCCAGCAGCCAAAACAGGGGGCTCTACGAGCAGTACTTC. Translation gives CASSQNRGLYEQYF.

This clonotype occurred many times. The V call is TRBV7-3, the J call TRBJ1-1; D not certain. This CDR3 is built from 14 residues. The V end was cut by 2 bases, the J end by 3 bases, with 10 bases between. Per the germline V gene, CDR1 is SGHTA and CDR2 is FQGTGA. CDR3 in amino acids: CASSLPPEDTEAFF. For the CDR3, the DNA is TGTGCCAGCAGCTTACCCCCAGAAGACACTGAAGCTTTCTTT.

This clonotype occurred once. The junction departs from germline at one end; a sequencing error may be responsible. In DNA, the CDR3 is TGTGCCAGCAGCACAGAGGGACAGAGTGAAACTTTCTTT. Amino acid sequence: CASSTEGQSETFF. The chain employs TRBV7-2 and TRBJ1-1, with 7 bases matching TRBD1. This CDR3 has 13 residues. CDR1 and CDR2 from the germline V gene are SGHTA and FQGNSA.

The chain has TRBV7-2 and TRBJ2-7; D might be TRBD1 (5 bases). The ends were cut back, 3 bases at V and 2 bases at J, with 11 bases in the middle. This CDR3 region has 14 residues. The V gene's germline CDR1 is SGHTA and CDR2 FQGNSA. The CDR3 spells CASSFGRVAYEQYF. Written as DNA, the CDR3 is TGTGCCAGCAGCTTCGGCAGGGTAGCCTACGAGCAGTACTTC.

The CDR3 region is CASRIQRAAGGYTF. CDR3 DNA sequence: TGTGCCAGCAGGATCCAAAGAGCAGCTGGGGGCTACACCTTC. This rearrangement joins TRBV12-3 or TRBV12-4 to TRBJ1-2; D not certain. The CDR3 loop spans 14 amino acids. V was trimmed by 6 bases and J by 8 bases, leaving 19 bases between them.

Note on this clonotype: This sequence may be a read error, since a much larger clone differs from it by one base. This chain uses TRBV10-3 with TRBJ1-1, with D unclear. Germline-derived CDR1 and CDR2 are ENHRY and SYGVKD. The CDR3 spans 12 residues. The CDR3 loop is CAISEEATGAFF. The CDR3 DNA reads as TGTGCCATCAGTGAGGAGGCAACTGGAGCTTTCTTT.

The V call is TRBV2, the J call TRBJ2-5; maybe TRBD1 (5 bases). The length of the CDR3 is 14 residues. Germline V CDR1 and CDR2: SNHLY, FYNNEI. Between the trimmed V and J ends, which lost 1 base and 5 bases, there was a span of 11 bases. CDR3 region: CASSEGPRVETQYF. The CDR3 region has the DNA TGTGCCAGCAGTGAAGGGCCCAGGGTGGAGACCCAGTACTTC.

The rearrangement joins TRBV6-2 or TRBV6-3 to TRBJ2-2; D gene unclear. With 8 bases removed from V and 6 bases from J, the gap between germline ends came to 13 bases. The CDR3 has 13 amino acids. Looked up from germline, CDR1 is MNHEY and CDR2 is SVGEGT. The CDR3 bases are TGTGCCAGCGTGGCCTCCTGGGCCGGGGAGCTGTTTTTT. Residues: CASVASWAGELFF.

This clonotype was found a few times. The rearrangement links TRBV7-2 to TRBJ2-7, with TRBD1 matching over 12 bases. Trimming at V came to 7 bases and at J to 7 bases, leaving 8 bases not matched to a gene. This CDR3 contains 14 residues. The germline CDR1 and CDR2 sequences are SGHTA and FQGNSA. The CDR3: CASTRDRGRWEQYF. CDR3 nucleotides: TGTGCCAGCACCAGGGACAGGGGGCGATGGGAGCAGTACTTC.

This clonotype has a count of ten or more. The rearrangement uses TRBV20-1 and TRBJ2-7, with D perhaps TRBD2 (6 bases). The CDR3 is 13 residues long. V was trimmed by 5 bases and J by 3 bases, leaving 14 bases between them. Germline CDR1 is DFQATT and CDR2 is SNEGSKA (reference sequence). DNA for the CDR3: TGCAGTGCTCGGGGGTCGGAGGACTACGAGCAGTACTTC. Its translation: CSARGSEDYEQYF.

The sample holds many counts of this clonotype. The CDR3 DNA is TGTGCCAGCAGCTCCGCTAGCGGGAGGTACCACGAGCAGTACTTC. It encodes CASSSASGRYHEQYF. The gene calls are TRBV7-9 and TRBJ2-7, with 11 bases lining up with TRBD2. Unmatched junction bases numbered 7, after V lost 4 bases and J lost 5 bases. CDR1 and CDR2 from the germline V gene are SEHNR and FQNEAQ (reference sequence). CDR3 size: 15 residues.

This clonotype was recorded many times. The chain links TRBV2 to TRBJ2-7, with D uncertain. In germline, CDR1 is SNHLY, CDR2 FYNNEI. Trimming took off 7 bases at V and 6 bases at J, with 13 bases between the two ends. The CDR3 loop spans 12 amino acids. The CDR3 nucleotides read TGTGCCAGCAAAACGGATTCGGGCGAGCAGTACTTC. Amino acid sequence: CASKTDSGEQYF. Looking up the rest from reference TRBV2 and TRBJ2-7 gives the full variable domain: EPEVTQTPSHQVTQMGQEVILRCVPISNHLYFYWYRQILGQKVEFLVSFYNNEISEKSEIFDDQFSVERPDGSNFTLKIRSTKLEDSAMYFCASKTDSGEQYFGPGTRLTVT.

This clonotype was detected only once. The V call is TRBV7-2, the J call TRBJ2-5; the D gene is possibly TRBD2 (6 bases). Trimming shortened V by 4 bases and J by 0 bases, and 15 bases separated the two germline ends. The CDR3 sequence is 16 residues long. Germline CDR1 reads SGHTA; CDR2 reads FQGNSA. CDR3: CASSSTARGYQETQYF. The CDR3 nucleotides read TGTGCCAGCAGCTCAACAGCTCGGGGGTACCAAGAGACCCAGTACTTC. Variable domain in full (rest from reference TRBV7-2 and TRBJ2-5): GAGVSQSPSNKVTEKGKDVELRCDPISGHTALYWYRQSLGQGLEFLIYFQGNSAPDKSGLPSDRFSAERTGGSVSTLTIQRTQQEDSAVYLCASSSTARGYQETQYFGPGTRLLVL.

The sample holds many counts of this clonotype. The rearrangement uses TRBV5-1 and TRBJ1-6; TRBD1 matches 7 bases. V was clipped by 2 bases and J by 9 bases; unmatched bases: 8. Germline values: CDR1 SGHRS, CDR2 YFSETQ. The CDR3 has 15 residues. The CDR3 region is CASSFVGGTSSPLHF. CDR3 coding DNA: TGCGCCAGCAGCTTTGTAGGGGGCACGAGTTCACCCCTCCACTTT. Together with reference TRBV5-1 and TRBJ1-6, the CDR3 gives the full variable domain: KAGVTQTPRYLIKTRGQQVTLSCSPISGHRSVSWYQQTPGQGLQFLFEYFSETQRNKGNFPGRFSGRQFSNSRSEMNVSTLELGDSALYLCASSFVGGTSSPLHFGNGTRLTVT.

Many counts were recorded for this clonotype. The gene calls are TRBV7-2 and TRBJ1-6; D unclear. Per the germline V gene, CDR1 is SGHTA and CDR2 is FQGNSA. The CDR3 is made up of 16 amino acids. V lost 1 base to trimming and J lost 0 bases, with 7 bases between them. For the CDR3, the DNA is TGTGCCAGCAGCTTAGGCCGGAGCTCCTATAATTCACCCCTCCACTTT. This sequence encodes CASSLGRSSYNSPLHF.

The chain recombines TRBV7-8 with TRBJ2-6; 8 bases fit TRBD1. Germline trimming cut 5 bases from V and 2 bases from J; bases unmatched to any gene: 5. CDR1 is SGHVS, CDR2 FQNEAQ, per germline. The CDR3 runs to 16 residues. CDR3 DNA sequence: TGTGCCAGCAGCACCATGACAGGGGCTGGGGCCAACGTCCTGACTTTC. It specifies CASSTMTGAGANVLTF.

The chain combines TRBV6-1 with TRBJ2-7; 7 nucleotides match TRBD2. Germline assignment: CDR1 MNHNS and CDR2 SASEGT. This CDR3 comprises 16 residues. V shed 5 bases, J shed 0 bases, and the junction held 10 bases outside the gene matches. The CDR3 loop is CASSYTKGLISYEQYF. The DNA of the CDR3 is TGTGCCAGCAGTTACACGAAGGGACTAATCTCCTACGAGCAGTACTTC.

About this clonotype: This may come from a read error, since a much larger clone is one base off. The V gene is TRBV2, the J gene TRBJ1-1; D is perhaps TRBD1 (5 bases). The CDR3 has 14 amino acids. CDR1 SNHLY and CDR2 FYNNEI come from the germline V gene. Trimming shortened V by 6 bases and J by 6 bases, and 17 bases separated the two germline ends. The CDR3 reads CASRVGGIKAEAFF. CDR3 nucleotides: TGTGCCAGCAGGGTCGGGGGAATTAAGGCTGAAGCTTTCTTT.

V usage is TRBV29-1 and J usage is TRBJ2-3, with 7 nucleotides matching TRBD1. This CDR3 is built from 15 residues. V was pared by 6 bases and J by 1 base, with 10 bases of the junction left unmatched. In germline, CDR1 is SQVTM, CDR2 ANQGSEA. For the CDR3, the DNA is TGCAGCGTGCGTCGACAGGGTGGGGGCACAGATACGCAGTATTTT. Residues: CSVRRQGGGTDTQYF.

The rearrangement joins TRBV7-9 to TRBJ2-7; D could derive from TRBD1 or TRBD2 (5 bases each). Per the germline V gene, CDR1 is SEHNR and CDR2 is FQNEAQ (reference sequence). Trimming pared 3 bases from V and 2 bases from J, leaving 11 bases between. The CDR3 consists of 14 residues. CDR3 region: CASSLGTITYEQYF. As DNA, the CDR3 is TGTGCCAGCAGCTTGGGGACGATTACCTACGAGCAGTACTTC.

J is TRBJ2-7 and V is TRBV10-2, with 10 bases fitting TRBD2. In germline, CDR1 is WSHSY, CDR2 SAAADI. The V gene end was trimmed by 8 bases and the J gene end by 7 bases; junction bases not matched to a gene: 5. The CDR3 loop spans 12 amino acids. CDR3 in DNA: TGCGCCAGCGCGGGACTAGCGAGTGAGCAGTACTTC. It encodes CASAGLASEQYF.

Worth noting for this clonotype: Given a much more abundant clone one base away, this may be a read error. J is TRBJ2-7 and V is TRBV7-2, with D hard to call. Trimming took off 11 bases at V and 2 bases at J, with 19 bases between the two ends. Looked up from germline, CDR1 is SGHTA and CDR2 is FQGNSA. The CDR3 is 14 amino acids. CDR3 in amino acids: CAGAPPDGAYEQYF. DNA for the CDR3: TGTGCCGGCGCACCACCGGACGGAGCCTACGAGCAGTACTTC.

This clonotype has at least ten counts. V is TRBV24-1 and J is TRBJ2-5; D gene uncertain. From germline, CDR1 is KGHDR and CDR2 SFDVKD. CDR3 length: 15 residues. V lost 6 bases, J lost 2 bases, and 15 bases lay in between. CDR3 residues: CATSPRTGNQETQYF. CDR3 in DNA: TGTGCCACCAGTCCTCGCACTGGAAATCAAGAGACCCAGTACTTC.

A word on this clonotype: This sequence may be a read error, since a much larger clone differs from it by one base. The V gene is TRBV7-9, the J gene TRBJ1-2; 8 nucleotides line up with TRBD1. V lost 5 bases to trimming and J lost 2 bases; unmatched junction nucleotides: 7. Germline V gene sequence: CDR1 SEHNR, CDR2 FQNEAQ (reference sequence). CDR3 length: 15 amino acids. The DNA for the CDR3 is TGTGCCAGCAGCCCCTGGGACAGGTTAAACTATGGCTACACCTTC. It is translated as CASSPWDRLNYGYTF.

There are a few counts of this clonotype. The rearrangement uses TRBV10-3 and TRBJ1-4; D is uncertain. The V gene's germline CDR1 is ENHRY and CDR2 SYGVKD. Trimming pared 2 bases from V and 5 bases from J, leaving 12 bases between. This CDR3 spans 15 amino acids. The CDR3 nucleotides are TGTGCCATCAGTGAGGAGGCAGCGTCAAATGAAAAACTGTTTTTT. This translates into CAISEEAASNEKLFF.

The chain uses TRBV6-5 and TRBJ1-4; 7 bases line up with TRBD1. The CDR3 totals 14 residues. V trimming: 5 bases; J trimming: 8 bases; junction bases outside the gene matches: 8. Germline-derived CDR1 and CDR2 are MNHEY and SVGAGI. The CDR3 DNA reads as TGTGCCAGCAGTAATGGGGACAGTTGGGAAAAACTGTTTTTT. It codes for CASSNGDSWEKLFF.

Comments on this clonotype: With a much larger clone just one base away, this may be a read error. The chain combines TRBV20-1 with TRBJ2-7; D may match TRBD1 or TRBD2 (5 bases each). Trimming pared 1 base from V and 6 bases from J, leaving 16 bases between. Germline values: CDR1 DFQATT, CDR2 SNEGSKA (reference sequence). The CDR3 runs 14 residues. As DNA, the CDR3 is TGCAGTGCTAGAGGGGGGTCGTCAACGCTCGAGCAGTACTTC. Translated, it gives CSARGGSSTLEQYF.